The 29 T cell receptor beta chains reported below all come from one sample, sequenced in a study of T cells in Graves' hyperthyroidism and ophthalmopathy. RNA transcripts yielded amplified TCR beta CDR3 regions. RT-PCR in the first round (using the HTBI primer set) targeted the TCR CDR3. Via MiXCR, TCRdb re-called the multiplex PCR reads, giving one row per CDR3 protein. This sample has roughly 500,000 distinct CDR3 sequences, with around 50% found just once. Sequencing was done on a sample of peripheral blood or thyroid tissue (not recorded which). The receptors derive from an adult woman with Graves' disease, either hyperthyroidism or ophthalmopathy (not recorded which).

Regarding this clonotype: The junction departs from the called germline gene at one end, perhaps through a read error. The chain recombines TRBV5-1 with TRBJ1-3, with unresolved D. The germline V gene has CDR1 SGHRS and CDR2 YFSETQ. The CDR3 runs 17 residues. The CDR3 loop reads CASSLSPSRSSGSTIYF. CDR3 in DNA: TGCGCCAGCAGCTTGAGTCCCAGCAGGTCCTCTGGAAGCACCATATATTTT.

V is TRBV5-1 and J is TRBJ2-7; no firm D call. Germline V gene sequence: CDR1 SGHRS, CDR2 YFSETQ. V shed 7 bases and J shed 5 bases, with 25 bases lying between them. The CDR3 runs 16 residues. The CDR3 sequence is CASSLLPGVSGDEQYF. The CDR3, as DNA: TGCGCCAGCTCCCTGTTACCCGGAGTTAGTGGGGACGAGCAGTACTTC.

This clonotype came up a few times. The rearrangement uses TRBV10-3 and TRBJ1-6; possibly TRBD1 for D (6 bases). CDR1 is ENHRY, CDR2 SYGVKD, per germline. The V and J ends lost 8 bases and 7 bases respectively, with 12 bases between them. This CDR3 has 13 amino acids. The CDR3 protein is CAIRDITNSPLHF. The CDR3 DNA sequence: TGTGCCATCCGGGACATAACCAATTCACCCCTCCACTTT.

The table lists this clonotype with many counts. This rearrangement joins TRBV29-1 to TRBJ2-7; weak D call: TRBD1 (6 bases). CDR1 SQVTM and CDR2 ANQGSEA come from the germline V gene. Trimming took 2 bases from V and 7 from J, leaving 12 bases between them. The CDR3 contains 12 residues. DNA of the CDR3: TGCAGCGTTGAACAGGGGCCCCGGGAGCAGTACTTC. It yields the protein CSVEQGPREQYF.

This rearrangement joins TRBV20-1 to TRBJ2-7; tentative D call: TRBD2 (6 bases). Germline loops: CDR1 DFQATT, CDR2 SNEGSKA (reference sequence). The length of the CDR3 is 15 residues. V dropped 3 bases and J dropped 6 bases, with 21 bases sitting between them. CDR3 DNA sequence: TGCAGTGCTAGGGATCCGGGACTCGCTTCCCGCGAGCAGTACTTC. Protein: CSARDPGLASREQYF.

The rearrangement uses TRBV7-8 and TRBJ2-7; TRBD1 agrees at 7 bases. The CDR3 runs to 17 residues. The V segment lost 2 bases and the J segment 7 bases; nucleotides outside the gene matches: 17. Germline CDR1 is SGHVS and CDR2 is FQNEAQ. This CDR3 is CASSLTPQGSATGEQYF. Written as DNA, the CDR3 is TGTGCCAGCAGCTTAACCCCACAGGGGTCTGCCACCGGGGAGCAGTACTTC. Together with reference TRBV7-8 and TRBJ2-7, the CDR3 gives the full variable domain: GAGVSQSPRYKVAKRGQDVALRCDPISGHVSLFWYQQALGQGPEFLTYFQNEAQLDKSGLPSDRFFAERPEGSVSTLKIQRTQQEDSAVYLCASSLTPQGSATGEQYFGPGTRLTVT.

This clonotype was seen ten or more times. This chain uses TRBV4-3 with TRBJ1-4; D unresolved. The germline V gene has CDR1 LGHNA and CDR2 YSLEER. V lost 3 bases, J lost 8 bases, and 19 bases lay in between. CDR3 length equals 16 residues. Here the CDR3 reads CASSQGEFGVREKLFF. Here the CDR3 DNA reads TGCGCCAGCAGCCAGGGAGAATTTGGGGTTAGAGAAAAACTGTTTTTT.

The chain links TRBV5-1 to TRBJ2-3; 7 nucleotides align to TRBD2. The CDR3 is 16 residues long. The trim removed 4 bases at V and 0 bases at J, leaving 8 bases unmatched. Germline V gene sequence: CDR1 SGHRS, CDR2 YFSETQ. CDR3 loop: CASSPLSGSSTDTQYF. The CDR3 nucleotides are TGCGCCAGCAGCCCACTTAGCGGGTCTAGCACAGATACGCAGTATTTT.

This clonotype was detected many times. The chain employs TRBV20-1 and TRBJ1-4, with a possible D match to TRBD1 (5 bases). Germline lookup yields CDR1 DFQATT and CDR2 SNEGSKA (reference sequence). The CDR3 covers 15 residues. Trimming left V 2 bases short and J 8 bases short, with 18 bases between. CDR3 protein: CSARPPPAGREKLFF. DNA for the CDR3: TGCAGTGCTAGACCCCCTCCGGCAGGGAGAGAAAAACTGTTTTTT.

The CDR3 coding sequence is TGTGCCATCAGTGAACAGGGGGCTGACACCGGGGAGCTGTTTTTT. Protein sequence: CAISEQGADTGELFF. V gene TRBV10-3 combines with J gene TRBJ2-2; 9 positions agree with TRBD1. V lost 3 bases, J lost 3 bases, and 2 bases stayed unmatched. The CDR3 is made up of 15 amino acids. Germline V gene data show CDR1 as ENHRY and CDR2 as SYGVKD.

V usage is TRBV5-1 and J usage is TRBJ1-1, with D uncertain. This CDR3 comprises 19 residues. Germline assignment: CDR1 SGHRS and CDR2 YFSETQ. Deletions cut 4 bases from V and 1 base from J, with 26 bases between. CDR3 amino acids: CASSARHGPAAITNTEAFF. CDR3 in DNA: TGCGCCAGCAGCGCCAGACACGGGCCAGCAGCCATTACGAACACTGAAGCTTTCTTT.

This clonotype was counted between two and nine times. The chain has TRBV20-1 and TRBJ1-6; D ambiguous. V shed 2 bases and J shed 9 bases, with 17 bases lying between them. Germline assignment: CDR1 DFQATT and CDR2 SNEGSKA (reference sequence). CDR3 length: 15 amino acids. CDR3 coding DNA: TGCAGTGCTAGACCGATCGGACCCGGCGGTTCACCCCTCCACTTT. Its protein is CSARPIGPGGSPLHF.

The rearrangement links TRBV10-3 to TRBJ1-2, with D unresolved. The CDR3 totals 12 residues. V was shortened by 3 bases and J by 6 bases, with 8 bases between the two germline ends. Per germline, CDR1 ENHRY and CDR2 SYGVKD. CDR3 sequence (DNA): TGTGCCATCAGTGAAAGTGTAAATGGCTACACCTTC. It encodes CAISESVNGYTF.

This clonotype came up a few times. V gene TRBV29-1 combines with J gene TRBJ1-2; unclear D gene. V was clipped by 4 bases and J by 3 bases, with 6 bases between them. Per the germline V gene, CDR1 is SQVTM and CDR2 is ANQGSEA. This CDR3 contains 11 residues. CDR3 sequence (DNA): TGCAGCGTTGTCCGGGACTATGGCTACACCTTC. Amino acid sequence: CSVVRDYGYTF.

This rearrangement joins TRBV29-1 to TRBJ1-2; D may be TRBD1 (5 bases). V was trimmed by 1 base and J by 8 bases, leaving 11 bases between them. Looked up from germline, CDR1 is SQVTM and CDR2 is ANQGSEA. The CDR3 covers 12 residues. CDR3 in amino acids: CSVEGGHQGYTF. In nucleotides, the CDR3 is TGCAGCGTTGAAGGGGGCCACCAGGGCTACACCTTC.

V gene TRBV20-1 combines with J gene TRBJ1-5; 7 bases are a match to TRBD1. CDR1 and CDR2 (germline): DFQATT, SNEGSKA (reference sequence). V lost 5 bases to trimming and J lost 5 bases; unmatched junction nucleotides: 6. The CDR3 consists of 13 residues. The CDR3, as DNA: TGCAGTGCTGGGCAGGGGGACGATCAGCCCCAGCATTTT. It codes for CSAGQGDDQPQHF.

The rearrangement links TRBV29-1 to TRBJ2-1; 14 bases agree with TRBD2. Germline-derived CDR1 and CDR2 are SQVTM and ANQGSEA. CDR3 length: 14 amino acids. J gave up 5 bases and V 4 bases, and 1 base lay outside the gene matches. This CDR3 is CSVATSGRDNEQFF. CDR3 in DNA: TGCAGCGTTGCGACTAGCGGGAGGGACAATGAGCAGTTCTTC.

The chain is built from TRBV7-9 and TRBJ2-7; TRBD2 matches at 7 bases. The CDR3 is 14 amino acids. Germline CDR1 SEHNR, CDR2 FQNEAQ (reference sequence). V lost 4 bases, J lost 5 bases, and 8 bases stayed unmatched. The CDR3 DNA reads TGTGCCAGCAGCTCCACGACTAGCATCCACGAGCAGTACTTC. Encoded protein: CASSSTTSIHEQYF.

This clonotype was counted many times. This chain joins TRBV7-2 and TRBJ2-7; 10 nucleotides agree with TRBD2. V shed 3 bases, J shed 3 bases, and the junction held 2 bases outside the gene matches. This CDR3 spans 14 amino acids. Germline CDR1 reads SGHTA; CDR2 reads FQGNSA. The CDR3 DNA follows: TGTGCCAGCAGCTTTGGGACTAGCGTCTACGAGCAGTACTTC. Translation: CASSFGTSVYEQYF. The complete variable domain, with remaining parts taken from reference TRBV7-2 and TRBJ2-7, reads GAGVSQSPSNKVTEKGKDVELRCDPISGHTALYWYRQSLGQGLEFLIYFQGNSAPDKSGLPSDRFSAERTGGSVSTLTIQRTQQEDSAVYLCASSFGTSVYEQYFGPGTRLTVT.

This clonotype was counted at least ten times. The chain is built from TRBV20-1 and TRBJ1-2; D remains ambiguous. Trimming removed 6 bases at V and 8 bases at J, with 22 bases between. The CDR3 loop spans 14 amino acids. The germline CDR1 and CDR2 sequences are DFQATT and SNEGSKA (reference sequence). CDR3 sequence (DNA): TGCAGTGCGTTACTACAGAGGGCTGGAAGGGGCTACACCTTC. It is translated as CSALLQRAGRGYTF.

This clonotype was seen repeatedly, ten times or more. The chain couples TRBV7-9 to TRBJ1-2; D is uncertain. V lost 2 bases, J lost 7 bases, and 11 bases lay in between. CDR1 is SEHNR, CDR2 FQNEAQ, per germline (reference sequence). This CDR3 contains 13 residues. CDR3 nucleotides: TGTGCCAGCAGCTTATCCCACAGTATTGGCTACACCTTC. This encodes CASSLSHSIGYTF.

This clonotype was detected once. The junction departs from the called germline gene at one end, perhaps through a read error. The CDR3 nucleotides are TGTGCCAGCAGCTTGCAAGCCGGGACAGGGGGCCTCCTTACCTTC. Translated: CASSLQAGTGGLLTF. The chain couples TRBV11-1 to TRBJ2-7; 12 bases are a match to TRBD1. Germline V gene sequence: CDR1 SGHAT, CDR2 FQDESV (reference sequence). The CDR3 consists of 15 residues.

This clonotype turned up a few times. This chain uses TRBV29-1 with TRBJ2-5; 8 positions agree with TRBD1. Germline V gene sequence: CDR1 SQVTM, CDR2 ANQGSEA. This CDR3 is 15 amino acids long. Trimming removed 6 bases from V and 2 bases from J; junction bases left unmatched: 11. CDR3 DNA: TGCAGCGTGAAACCTAGGGACAGGTCGCAAGAGACCCAGTACTTC. This codes for CSVKPRDRSQETQYF.

The V gene is TRBV7-9, the J gene TRBJ2-3; the match to TRBD1 covers 8 bases. The CDR3 length is 13 residues. V shed 7 bases, J shed 5 bases, and the junction held 5 bases outside the gene matches. Germline CDR1 and CDR2: SEHNR and FQNEAQ (reference sequence). In nucleotides, the CDR3 is TGTGCCAGCACACGGACAGGGTTAGATACGCAGTATTTT. This sequence encodes CASTRTGLDTQYF. Looking up the rest from reference TRBV7-9 and TRBJ2-3 gives the full variable domain: DTGVSQNPRHKITKRGQNVTFRCDPISEHNRLYWYRQTLGQGPEFLTYFQNEAQLEKSRLLSDRFSAERPKGSFSTLEIQRTEQGDSAMYLCASTRTGLDTQYFGPGTRLTVL.

This clonotype was counted many times. This chain connects TRBV7-9 to TRBJ2-7; 9 nucleotides align to TRBD1. With V trimmed by 3 bases and J by 5 bases, 8 bases remained unmatched. The germline V gene has CDR1 SEHNR and CDR2 FQNEAQ (reference sequence). This CDR3 has 15 residues. In DNA form, the CDR3 reads TGTGCCAGCAGCTTCCGGGACAGGGTTTCCGACGAGCAGTACTTC. This encodes CASSFRDRVSDEQYF. Complete variable domain (other parts from reference TRBV7-9 and TRBJ2-7): DTGVSQNPRHKITKRGQNVTFRCDPISEHNRLYWYRQTLGQGPEFLTYFQNEAQLEKSRLLSDRFSAERPKGSFSTLEIQRTEQGDSAMYLCASSFRDRVSDEQYFGPGTRLTVT.

This chain connects TRBV20-1 to TRBJ1-5, with 7 bases that match TRBD1. J lost 11 bases, V lost 3 bases, and 13 bases had no gene match. Germline V gives CDR1 DFQATT, CDR2 SNEGSKA (reference sequence). The CDR3 is made up of 14 amino acids. The chain's CDR3 is CSARRGGGWETQHF. The CDR3, as DNA: TGCAGTGCTAGGAGGGGAGGGGGCTGGGAGACCCAGCATTTT.

Notes on this clonotype: Here the CDR3 omits its conserved ending phenylalanine or tryptophan, so a read error is the likely source. It is unclear where the CDR3 begins or ends on the DNA, so no DNA is shown, and the CDR3 is as TCRdb lists it. The V gene is TRBV11-2, the J gene TRBJ2-6. Germline values: CDR1 SGHAT, CDR2 FQNNGV. Ends included, the CDR3 has 8 residues. The CDR3 region is CASSLVDV.

This clonotype appeared many times. The V and J genes are TRBV11-2 and TRBJ2-7; D assignment may be TRBD1 or TRBD2 (5 bases each). Looked up from germline, CDR1 is SGHAT and CDR2 is FQNNGV. V shed 3 bases and J shed 1 base, with 7 bases lying between them. This CDR3 is 13 amino acids long. The chain's CDR3 is CASSFGGSYEQYF. The DNA of the CDR3 is TGTGCCAGCAGCTTTGGGGGTTCCTACGAGCAGTACTTC.

The chain employs TRBV4-2 and TRBJ2-7; 12 positions match TRBD2. The ends lost 1 base at V and 4 bases at J; junction bases unmatched: 11. CDR1 LGHNA and CDR2 YNFKEQ come from the germline V gene. CDR3 size: 18 residues. The CDR3 protein is CASSQVGASGRAKYEQYF. The CDR3 DNA follows: TGTGCCAGCAGCCAAGTCGGGGCTAGCGGGAGGGCCAAGTACGAGCAGTACTTC.